A single sample is the source of the 28 T cell receptor beta chains below, sequenced in a study of blood T cell repertoires in COVID-19. Clones were sequenced by immunoSEQ multiplex PCR, and TCRdb holds only the in-frame ones, with some missing. The sample has hundreds of thousands of clones, around 89% seen once. The sample comprised PBMCs or T cells enriched from blood (not recorded which). These receptors were obtained from a man in his forties who had recovered from COVID-19.

This clone was observed once. V gene TRBV7-9 combines with J gene TRBJ1-1, with 7 nucleotides matching TRBD1. In germline, CDR1 is SEHNR, CDR2 FQNEAQ (reference sequence). CDR3 length: 17 amino acids. The trim removed 5 bases at V and 0 bases at J, leaving 12 bases unmatched. The CDR3 region has the DNA TGTGCCAGCAGCCCCCCAGTGCAGGGGGTAATGAACACTGAAGCTTTCTTT. It is translated as CASSPPVQGVMNTEAFF. The full variable domain, completed using reference TRBV7-9 and TRBJ1-1, is DTGVSQNPRHKITKRGQNVTFRCDPISEHNRLYWYRQTLGQGPEFLTYFQNEAQLEKSRLLSDRFSAERPKGSFSTLEIQRTEQGDSAMYLCASSPPVQGVMNTEAFFGQGTRLTVV.

The chain couples TRBV11-2 to TRBJ1-4; 10 bases are a match to TRBD1. Germline V lookup: CDR1 SGHAT, CDR2 FQNNGV. The CDR3 is 15 residues long. With 1 base clipped from V and 7 bases from J, the junction kept 3 bases outside the gene matches. The CDR3 DNA sequence: TGTGCCAGCAGCTTAGGGGACAGGGGCGCTGAAAAACTGTTTTTT. Protein product: CASSLGDRGAEKLFF.

This chain uses TRBV5-8 with TRBJ2-7, with D hard to call. Germline CDR1 reads SGHTS; CDR2 reads YDEGEE. The CDR3 length is 12 residues. Trimming pared 2 bases from V and 1 base from J, leaving 4 bases between. The CDR3 sequence: CASSFSSYEQYF. Here the CDR3 DNA reads TGTGCCAGCAGCTTTTCATCCTACGAGCAGTACTTC.

This rearrangement joins TRBV19 to TRBJ1-1, with TRBD1 matching 8 bases. V trimming: 5 bases; J trimming: 3 bases; junction bases outside the gene matches: 11. Germline CDR1 and CDR2: LNHDA and SQIVND (reference sequence). The CDR3 extends over 16 amino acids. The CDR3 coding sequence is TGTGCCAGTAGTGCTACAGGGGGAATGAGGCACACTGAAGCTTTCTTT. Translation: CASSATGGMRHTEAFF.

The V and J genes are TRBV5-5 and TRBJ1-1; maybe TRBD1 (5 bases). Trimming removed 1 base from V and 0 bases from J, with 13 bases in between. Germline V gene lookup returns CDR1 SGHKS and CDR2 YYEKEE (reference sequence). The CDR3 length is 16 residues. CDR3 coding DNA: TGTGCCAGCAGCTTGCTAGAGTCAGGGCTGAACACTGAAGCTTTCTTT. This codes for CASSLLESGLNTEAFF.

This clone appeared many times. The rearrangement joins TRBV5-1 to TRBJ2-5; 10 positions match TRBD1. CDR3 size: 16 residues. CDR1 and CDR2 (germline): SGHRS, YFSETQ. J lost 1 base, V lost 0 bases, and 3 bases had no gene match. This CDR3 reads CASSLGQGALQETQYF. The CDR3, as DNA: TGCGCCAGCAGCTTGGGACAGGGGGCACTCCAAGAGACCCAGTACTTC.

The V gene is TRBV6-5, the J gene TRBJ1-4, with D tentatively TRBD1 (5 bases). The germline CDR1 and CDR2 sequences are MNHEY and SVGAGI. V lost 2 bases, J lost 8 bases, and 12 bases lay in between. This CDR3 is 14 amino acids long. In nucleotides, the CDR3 is TGTGCCAGCAGTTACGCCCGGGGGGGGGAAAAACTGTTTTTT. This codes for CASSYARGGEKLFF.

The rearrangement joins TRBV12-3 or TRBV12-4 to TRBJ1-5; perhaps TRBD1 as D (5 bases). The CDR3 has 13 amino acids. The V end lost 3 bases, the J end lost 7 bases, and 10 bases lay between the germline ends. CDR3 region: CASSFGGAQPQHF. As DNA, the CDR3 is TGTGCCAGCAGTTTCGGGGGAGCGCAGCCCCAGCATTTT.

The CDR3 sequence: CASSIGNGPTEAFF. The CDR3 DNA follows: TGTGCCAGTAGTATAGGGAATGGGCCCACTGAAGCTTTCTTT. This rearrangement joins TRBV19 to TRBJ1-1; D gene ambiguous. Per the germline V gene, CDR1 is LNHDA and CDR2 is SQIVND (reference sequence). This CDR3 has 14 residues. V was pared by 1 base and J by 4 bases, with 10 bases between.

The J gene is TRBJ2-5, the V gene TRBV28; D perhaps matches TRBD2 (7 bases). The CDR3 contains 13 residues. Germline-derived CDR1 and CDR2 are MDHEN and SYDVKM. The V and J ends lost 6 bases and 7 bases respectively, with 15 bases between them. As DNA, the CDR3 is TGTGCCAGCAGCGTGGGGGGGCCATGGACCCAGTACTTC. Residues: CASSVGGPWTQYF.

V is TRBV27 and J is TRBJ1-5, with TRBD1 matching 7 bases. V shed 2 bases and J 1 base; nucleotides not matched to a gene: 5. Germline CDR1 reads MNHEY; CDR2 reads SMNVEV (reference sequence). The CDR3 totals 16 residues. Written as DNA, the CDR3 is TGTGCCAGCAGTTTACAAGGGGGCGTGAGCAATCAGCCCCAGCATTTT. Protein: CASSLQGGVSNQPQHF.

Here the CDR3 reads CASSQGHQINYGYTF. The CDR3, as DNA: TGTGCCAGCAGCCAAGGACATCAAATTAACTATGGCTACACCTTC. The gene calls are TRBV14 and TRBJ1-2; no definite D call. The length of the CDR3 is 15 residues. Trimming stripped 1 base from V and 1 base from J, with 10 bases between. CDR1 and CDR2 (germline): SGHDN, FVKESK.

The chain recombines TRBV28 with TRBJ1-2; D is uncertain. Deletions cut 4 bases from V and 5 bases from J, with 17 bases between. Germline V gene data show CDR1 as MDHEN and CDR2 as SYDVKM. CDR3 size: 15 residues. The CDR3 DNA sequence: TGTGCCAGCAGTTCAGACAACGTCCGGACTTATGGCTACACCTTC. It yields the protein CASSSDNVRTYGYTF.

The chain links TRBV4-3 to TRBJ2-2, with D perhaps matching TRBD1 (6 bases). Per the germline V gene, CDR1 is LGHNA and CDR2 is YSLEER. Trimming stripped 4 bases from V and 6 bases from J, with 15 bases between. CDR3 size: 15 residues. The CDR3 here is CASSRGPGTAGELFF. CDR3 sequence (DNA): TGCGCCAGCAGCCGGGGGCCAGGGACGGCCGGGGAGCTGTTTTTT.

The chain couples TRBV7-9 to TRBJ2-1; 9 bases line up with TRBD1. The V gene end was trimmed by 5 bases and the J gene end by 8 bases; junction bases not matched to a gene: 10. This CDR3 has 15 amino acids. Germline loops: CDR1 SEHNR, CDR2 FQNEAQ (reference sequence). CDR3 bases: TGTGCCAGCAGCGCCCCGGGACAGGGTATCTATGAGCAGTTCTTC. Its translation is CASSAPGQGIYEQFF.

The J gene is TRBJ1-4, the V gene TRBV18; maybe TRBD1 (6 bases). The V end was cut by 5 bases, the J end by 0 bases, with 10 bases between. CDR3 length: 15 residues. Germline CDR1 and CDR2: KGHSH and LQKENI. For the CDR3, the DNA is TGTGCCAGCTCAACCAGACAGGCAACTAATGAAAAACTGTTTTTT. The encoded protein is CASSTRQATNEKLFF.

The rearrangement links TRBV3-1 (or the pseudogene TRBV3-2) to TRBJ2-3; TRBD2 might be the D (7 bases). V lost 5 bases and J 4 bases, leaving 13 bases between the germline ends. CDR3 length equals 14 residues. Germline CDR1 and CDR2: LGHDT and YNNKEL (reference sequence). The CDR3 loop reads CASSETGGPDTQYF. CDR3 DNA: TGTGCCAGCAGCGAAACGGGGGGCCCAGATACGCAGTATTTT.

In nucleotides, the CDR3 is TGTGCCAGCAGAGACAGGGCAGCGAGCAATCAGCCCCAGCATTTT. It codes for CASRDRAASNQPQHF. The chain employs TRBV2 and TRBJ1-5; 7 nucleotides align to TRBD1. CDR1 and CDR2 from the germline V gene are SNHLY and FYNNEI. Unmatched junction bases numbered 6, after V lost 6 bases and J lost 1 base. This CDR3 is 15 amino acids long.

The CDR3 coding sequence is TGCGCCAGCAGCCAAGAGGAGGGGATGAGCTCCTATAATTCACCCCTCCACTTT. Protein: CASSQEEGMSSYNSPLHF. The V and J genes are TRBV4-1 and TRBJ1-6; D is possibly TRBD1 (5 bases). With 0 bases removed from V and 0 bases from J, the gap between germline ends came to 12 bases. There are 18 residues in the CDR3. The V gene's germline CDR1 is MGHRA and CDR2 YSYEKL.

The chain uses TRBV2 and TRBJ1-2, with D unresolved. The germline V and J ends were trimmed by 7 bases and 4 bases, with 16 bases remaining between them. Germline V gene sequence: CDR1 SNHLY, CDR2 FYNNEI. CDR3 length: 14 residues. The CDR3 DNA sequence: TGTGCCAGCACCCAGAACCCAGAATTCTATGGCTACACCTTC. It yields the protein CASTQNPEFYGYTF.

This clone was found a few times. The rearrangement uses TRBV5-1 and TRBJ2-7, with 11 nucleotides matching TRBD2. Trimming at V came to 2 bases and at J to 3 bases, leaving 1 base not matched to a gene. There are 14 residues in the CDR3. Germline assignment: CDR1 SGHRS and CDR2 YFSETQ. In DNA, the CDR3 is TGCGCCAGCAGCTTTACTAGCGGGAGCTACGAGCAGTACTTC. This gives the protein CASSFTSGSYEQYF.

The chain employs TRBV5-5 and TRBJ2-2, with 7 nucleotides matching TRBD1. CDR3 length: 16 residues. Germline V gene lookup returns CDR1 SGHKS and CDR2 YYEKEE (reference sequence). V gave up 5 bases and J gave up 7 bases; unmatched junction bases: 14. DNA for the CDR3: TGTGCCAGCAGACCGACTCCGTTCTACAGGGGCGGGGAGCTGTTTTTT. It is translated as CASRPTPFYRGGELFF.

The genes are TRBV6-7 and TRBJ2-1; tentatively, D is TRBD1 (5 bases). TRBV6-7 is noted as an ORF with a role that remains uncertain. Trimming shortened V by 2 bases and J by 4 bases, and 9 bases separated the two germline ends. The CDR3 runs 14 residues. The CDR3: CASSYGDRYNEQFF. Written as DNA, the CDR3 is TGTGCCAGCAGTTACGGAGACAGATACAATGAGCAGTTCTTC.

The V gene is TRBV6-6, the J gene TRBJ2-1; the D is unclear. Germline values: CDR1 MNHNY, CDR2 SVGAGI (reference sequence). This CDR3 is built from 11 residues. V was pared by 0 bases and J by 10 bases, with 4 bases between. The CDR3 DNA is TGTGCCAGCAGTTACTCCCAGGAGCAGTTCTTC. This gives the protein CASSYSQEQFF.

This chain uses TRBV9 with TRBJ2-3; 9 bases fit TRBD2. This CDR3 is 16 amino acids long. The germline gives CDR1 SGDLS, CDR2 YYNGEE. J was trimmed by 2 bases and V by 0 bases; bases with no gene match: 4. In DNA form, the CDR3 reads TGTGCCAGCAGCGTAGATCCTAGCGGGAACACAGATACGCAGTATTTT. Amino acid sequence: CASSVDPSGNTDTQYF.

The J gene is TRBJ1-5, the V gene TRBV12-3 or TRBV12-4, with D unclear. V shed 6 bases and J shed 0 bases, with 6 bases lying between them. This CDR3 has 13 residues. The CDR3, as DNA: TGTGCCAGCAGCGTACATAGCAATCAGCCCCAGCATTTT. Translated: CASSVHSNQPQHF.

This clone occurred a few times. The chain links TRBV4-1 to TRBJ2-7; D is perhaps TRBD1 (5 bases). Trimming left V 0 bases short and J 4 bases short, with 10 bases between. Germline loops: CDR1 MGHRA, CDR2 YSYEKL. The CDR3 totals 14 residues. This CDR3 is CASSQEQGAYEQYF. In nucleotides, the CDR3 is TGCGCCAGCAGCCAAGAGCAGGGCGCTTACGAGCAGTACTTC.

The chain has TRBV5-4 and TRBJ2-5; 12 bases match TRBD2. Germline lookup yields CDR1 SGHNT and CDR2 YYREEE (reference sequence). The CDR3 has 17 residues. Unmatched junction bases numbered 14, after V lost 6 bases and J lost 5 bases. The CDR3 here is CASKLFSSGGAGETQYF. Here the CDR3 DNA reads TGTGCCAGCAAGCTTTTTTCTAGCGGGGGGGCTGGTGAGACCCAGTACTTC.